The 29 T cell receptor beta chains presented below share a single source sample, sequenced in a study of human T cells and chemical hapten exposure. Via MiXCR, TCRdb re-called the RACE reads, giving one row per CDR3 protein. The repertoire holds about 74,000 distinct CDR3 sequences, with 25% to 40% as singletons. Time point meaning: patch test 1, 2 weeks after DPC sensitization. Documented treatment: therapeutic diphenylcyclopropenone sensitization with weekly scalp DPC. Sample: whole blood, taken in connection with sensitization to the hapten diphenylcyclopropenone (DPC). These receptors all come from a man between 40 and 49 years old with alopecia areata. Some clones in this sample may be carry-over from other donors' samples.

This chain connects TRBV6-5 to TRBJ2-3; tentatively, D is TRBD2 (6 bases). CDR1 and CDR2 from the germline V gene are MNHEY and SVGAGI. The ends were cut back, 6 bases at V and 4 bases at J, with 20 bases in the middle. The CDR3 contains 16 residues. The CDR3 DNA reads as TGTGCCAGCAGCACCGGGACTTATGTGGGCGCAGATACGCAGTATTTT. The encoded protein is CASSTGTYVGADTQYF.

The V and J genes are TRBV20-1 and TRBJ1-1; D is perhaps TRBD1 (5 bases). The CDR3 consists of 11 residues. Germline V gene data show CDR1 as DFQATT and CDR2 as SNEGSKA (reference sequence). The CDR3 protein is CRGGIPTEAFF. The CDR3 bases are TGCAGGGGGGGGATACCCACTGAAGCTTTCTTT.

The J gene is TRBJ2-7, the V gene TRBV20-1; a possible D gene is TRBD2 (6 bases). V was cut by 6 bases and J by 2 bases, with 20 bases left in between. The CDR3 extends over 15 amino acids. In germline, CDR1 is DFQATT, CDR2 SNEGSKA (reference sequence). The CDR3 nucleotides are TGCAGTGCGTCTTCCCTAGCGAGGGCTACCTACGAGCAGTACTTC. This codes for CSASSLARATYEQYF.

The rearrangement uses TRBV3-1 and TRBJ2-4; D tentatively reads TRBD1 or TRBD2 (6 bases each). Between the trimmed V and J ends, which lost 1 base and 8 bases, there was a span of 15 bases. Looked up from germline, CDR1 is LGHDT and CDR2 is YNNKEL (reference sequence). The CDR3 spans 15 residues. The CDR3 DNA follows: TGTGCCAGCAGCCAAGTTGGGGGGCGCGCGGACATTCAGTACTTC. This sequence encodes CASSQVGGRADIQYF.

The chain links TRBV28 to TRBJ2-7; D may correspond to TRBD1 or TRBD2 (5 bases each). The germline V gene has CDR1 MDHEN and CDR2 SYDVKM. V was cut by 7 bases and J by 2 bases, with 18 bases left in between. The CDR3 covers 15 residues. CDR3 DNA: TGTGCCAGCACGGGACGGGGCATATCAACCTACGAGCAGTACTTC. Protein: CASTGRGISTYEQYF.

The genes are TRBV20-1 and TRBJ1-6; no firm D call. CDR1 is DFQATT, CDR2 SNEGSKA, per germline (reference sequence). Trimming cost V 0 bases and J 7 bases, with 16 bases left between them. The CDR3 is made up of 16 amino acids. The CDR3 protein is CSAREVAGPLNSPLHF. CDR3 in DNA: TGCAGTGCTAGAGAAGTAGCAGGACCTCTAAATTCACCCCTCCACTTT.

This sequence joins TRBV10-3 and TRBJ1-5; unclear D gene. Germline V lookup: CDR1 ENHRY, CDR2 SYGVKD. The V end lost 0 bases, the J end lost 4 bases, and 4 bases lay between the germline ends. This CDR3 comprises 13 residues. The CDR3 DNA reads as TGTGCCATCAGTGAGTCTGGAAATCAGCCCCAGCATTTT. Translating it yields CAISESGNQPQHF.

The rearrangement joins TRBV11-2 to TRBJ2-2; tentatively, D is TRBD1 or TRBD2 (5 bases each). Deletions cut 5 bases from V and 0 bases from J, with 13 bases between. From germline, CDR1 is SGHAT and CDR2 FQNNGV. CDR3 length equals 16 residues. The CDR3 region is CASSLRDGANTGELFF. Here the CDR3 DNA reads TGTGCCAGCAGCCTCCGGGACGGCGCGAACACCGGGGAGCTGTTTTTT. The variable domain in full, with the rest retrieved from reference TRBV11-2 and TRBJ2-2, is EAGVAQSPRYKIIEKRQSVAFWCNPISGHATLYWYQQILGQGPKLLIQFQNNGVVDDSQLPKDRFSAERLKGVDSTLKIQPAKLEDSAVYLCASSLRDGANTGELFFGEGSRLTVL.

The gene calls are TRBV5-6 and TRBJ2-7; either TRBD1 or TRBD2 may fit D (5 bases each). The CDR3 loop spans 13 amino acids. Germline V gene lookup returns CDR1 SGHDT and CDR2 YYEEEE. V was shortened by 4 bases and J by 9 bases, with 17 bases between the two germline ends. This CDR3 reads CASSPPGRTAQYF. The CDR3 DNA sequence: TGTGCCAGCAGCCCTCCGGGACGGACGGCGCAGTACTTC.

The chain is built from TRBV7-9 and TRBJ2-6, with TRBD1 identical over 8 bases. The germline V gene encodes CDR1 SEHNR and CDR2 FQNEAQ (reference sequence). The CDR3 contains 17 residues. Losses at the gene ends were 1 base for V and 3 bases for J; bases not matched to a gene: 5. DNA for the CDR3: TGTGCCAGCAGCTTAGGCGACAGGGGTTATGGGGCCAACGTCCTGACTTTC. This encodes CASSLGDRGYGANVLTF.

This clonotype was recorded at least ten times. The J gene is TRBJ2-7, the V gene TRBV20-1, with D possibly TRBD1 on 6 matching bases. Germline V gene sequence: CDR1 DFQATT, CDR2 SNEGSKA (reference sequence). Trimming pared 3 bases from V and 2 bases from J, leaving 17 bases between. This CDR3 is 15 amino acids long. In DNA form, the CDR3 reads TGCAGTGCTAGCCCTGGTCAGGGGCTAACCTACGAGCAGTACTTC. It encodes CSASPGQGLTYEQYF.

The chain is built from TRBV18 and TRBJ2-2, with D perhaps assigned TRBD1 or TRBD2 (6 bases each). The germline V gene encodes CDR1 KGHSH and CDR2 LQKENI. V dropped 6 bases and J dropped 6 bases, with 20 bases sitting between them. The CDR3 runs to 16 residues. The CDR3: CASSRLGGIGPGELFF. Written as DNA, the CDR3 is TGTGCCAGCTCCCGTTTGGGGGGCATCGGACCCGGGGAGCTGTTTTTT.

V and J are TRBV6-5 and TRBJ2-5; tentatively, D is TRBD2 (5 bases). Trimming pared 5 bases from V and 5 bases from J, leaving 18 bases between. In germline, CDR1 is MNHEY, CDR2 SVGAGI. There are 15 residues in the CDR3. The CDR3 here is CASSPREGFGETQYF. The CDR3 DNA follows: TGTGCCAGCAGTCCCCGGGAAGGCTTTGGGGAGACCCAGTACTTC.

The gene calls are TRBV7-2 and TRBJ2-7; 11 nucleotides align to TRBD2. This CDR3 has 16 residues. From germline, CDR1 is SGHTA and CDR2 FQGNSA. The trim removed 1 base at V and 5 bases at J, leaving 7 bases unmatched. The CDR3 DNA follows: TGTGCCAGCAGCTTAGGTAGCGGGAGGGCCTACCACGAGCAGTACTTC. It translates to CASSLGSGRAYHEQYF.

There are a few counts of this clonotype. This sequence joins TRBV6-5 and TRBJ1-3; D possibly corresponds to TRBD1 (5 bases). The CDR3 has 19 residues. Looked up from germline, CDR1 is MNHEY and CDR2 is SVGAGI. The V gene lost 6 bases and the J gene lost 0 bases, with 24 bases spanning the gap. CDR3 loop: CASSPARGVRDISGNTIYF. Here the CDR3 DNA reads TGTGCCAGCAGCCCGGCTCGGGGAGTCAGGGATATCTCTGGAAACACCATATATTTT.

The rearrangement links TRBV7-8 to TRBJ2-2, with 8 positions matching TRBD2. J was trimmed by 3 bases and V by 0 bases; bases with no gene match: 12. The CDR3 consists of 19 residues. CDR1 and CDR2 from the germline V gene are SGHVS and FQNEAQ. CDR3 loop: CASSLAAGGLSIDTGELFF. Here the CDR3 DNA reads TGTGCCAGCAGCTTAGCGGCGGGAGGCCTTTCTATAGACACCGGGGAGCTGTTTTTT.

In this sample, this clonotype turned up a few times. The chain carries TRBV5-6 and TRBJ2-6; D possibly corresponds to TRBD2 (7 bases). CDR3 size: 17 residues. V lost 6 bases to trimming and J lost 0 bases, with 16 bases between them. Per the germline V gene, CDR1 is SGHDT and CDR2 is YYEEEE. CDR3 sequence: CASNWGGPTSGANVLTF. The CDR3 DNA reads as TGTGCCAGCAATTGGGGGGGGCCCACCTCTGGGGCCAACGTCCTGACTTTC.

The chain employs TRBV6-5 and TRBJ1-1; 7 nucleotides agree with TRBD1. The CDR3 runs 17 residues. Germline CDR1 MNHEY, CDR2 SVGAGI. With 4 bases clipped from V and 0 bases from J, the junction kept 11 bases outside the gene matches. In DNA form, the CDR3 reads TGTGCCAGCAGTTTTAACAGGGGTTCAGGAATGAACACTGAAGCTTTCTTT. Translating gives CASSFNRGSGMNTEAFF.

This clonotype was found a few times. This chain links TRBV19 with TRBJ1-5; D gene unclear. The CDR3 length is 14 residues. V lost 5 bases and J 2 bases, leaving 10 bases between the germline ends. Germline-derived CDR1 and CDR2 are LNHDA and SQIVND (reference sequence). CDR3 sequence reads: CASSLRSGNQPQHF. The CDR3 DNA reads TGTGCCAGTAGTCTTCGCTCGGGCAATCAGCCCCAGCATTTT.

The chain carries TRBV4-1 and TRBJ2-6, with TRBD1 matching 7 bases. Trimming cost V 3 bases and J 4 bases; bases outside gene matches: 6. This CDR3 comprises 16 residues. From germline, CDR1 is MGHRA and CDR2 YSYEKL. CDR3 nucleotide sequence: TGCGCCAGCAGCCAGGTTACAGGGGAAGGGGCCAACGTCCTGACTTTC. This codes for CASSQVTGEGANVLTF.

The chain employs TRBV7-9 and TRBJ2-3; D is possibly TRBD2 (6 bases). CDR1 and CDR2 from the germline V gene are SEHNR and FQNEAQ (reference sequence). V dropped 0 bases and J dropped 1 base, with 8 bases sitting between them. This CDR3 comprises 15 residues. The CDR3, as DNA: TGTGCCAGCAGCTTAGCGGGAGGTCGCACAGATACGCAGTATTTT. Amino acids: CASSLAGGRTDTQYF.

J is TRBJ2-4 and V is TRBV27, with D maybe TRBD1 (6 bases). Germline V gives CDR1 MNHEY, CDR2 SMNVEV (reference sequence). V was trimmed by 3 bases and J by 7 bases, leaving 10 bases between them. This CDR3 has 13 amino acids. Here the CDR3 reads CASSLVRGNIQYF. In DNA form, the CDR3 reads TGTGCCAGCAGTTTGGTCAGGGGTAACATTCAGTACTTC.

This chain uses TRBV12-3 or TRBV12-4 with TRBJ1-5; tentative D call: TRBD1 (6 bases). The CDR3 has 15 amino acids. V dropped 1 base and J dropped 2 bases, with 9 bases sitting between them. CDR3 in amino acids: CASSLEGGGNQPQHF. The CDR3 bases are TGTGCCAGCAGTTTAGAGGGGGGCGGCAATCAGCCCCAGCATTTT.

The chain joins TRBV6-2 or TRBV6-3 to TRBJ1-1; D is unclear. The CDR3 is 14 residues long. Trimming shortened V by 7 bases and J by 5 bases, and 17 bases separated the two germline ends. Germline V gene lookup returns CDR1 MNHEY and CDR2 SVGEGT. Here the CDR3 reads CASISRVIGTEAFF. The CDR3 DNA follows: TGTGCCAGCATTTCAAGGGTCATTGGGACTGAAGCTTTCTTT.

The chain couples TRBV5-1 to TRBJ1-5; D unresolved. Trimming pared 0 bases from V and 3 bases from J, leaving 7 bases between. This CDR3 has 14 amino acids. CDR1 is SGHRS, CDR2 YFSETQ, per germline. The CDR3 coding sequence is TGCGCCAGCAGCTTGGGACTGAACAATCAGCCCCAGCATTTT. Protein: CASSLGLNNQPQHF.

The CDR3 DNA reads as TGCGCCAGCAGCGCTCACGAAAGACGGAAGGCTGAAGCTTTCTTT. Translation gives CASSAHERRKAEAFF. The chain carries TRBV4-1 and TRBJ1-1; D is unresolved. This CDR3 comprises 15 residues. The V gene lost 5 bases and the J gene lost 6 bases, with 19 bases spanning the gap. In germline, CDR1 is MGHRA, CDR2 YSYEKL.

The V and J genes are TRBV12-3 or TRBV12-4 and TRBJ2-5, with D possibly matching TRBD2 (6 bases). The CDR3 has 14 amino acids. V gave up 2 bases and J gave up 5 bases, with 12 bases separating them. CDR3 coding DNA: TGTGCCAGCAGTTTATCGGGAGTCGCTGAGACCCAGTACTTC. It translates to CASSLSGVAETQYF.

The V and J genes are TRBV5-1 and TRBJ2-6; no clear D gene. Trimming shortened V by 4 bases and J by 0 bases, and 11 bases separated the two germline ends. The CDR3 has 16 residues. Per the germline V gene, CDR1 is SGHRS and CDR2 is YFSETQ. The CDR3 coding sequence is TGCGCCAGCAGCCACGACTCGAGCTCTGGGGCCAACGTCCTGACTTTC. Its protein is CASSHDSSSGANVLTF.

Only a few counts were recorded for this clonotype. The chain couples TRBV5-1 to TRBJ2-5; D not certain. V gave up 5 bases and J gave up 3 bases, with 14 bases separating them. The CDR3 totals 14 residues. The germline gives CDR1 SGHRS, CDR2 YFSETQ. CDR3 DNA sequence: TGCGCCAGCAGTCATCCAGGTTTGGAAGAGACCCAGTACTTC. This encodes CASSHPGLEETQYF. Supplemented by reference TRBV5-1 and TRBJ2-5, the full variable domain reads KAGVTQTPRYLIKTRGQQVTLSCSPISGHRSVSWYQQTPGQGLQFLFEYFSETQRNKGNFPGRFSGRQFSNSRSEMNVSTLELGDSALYLCASSHPGLEETQYFGPGTRLLVL.